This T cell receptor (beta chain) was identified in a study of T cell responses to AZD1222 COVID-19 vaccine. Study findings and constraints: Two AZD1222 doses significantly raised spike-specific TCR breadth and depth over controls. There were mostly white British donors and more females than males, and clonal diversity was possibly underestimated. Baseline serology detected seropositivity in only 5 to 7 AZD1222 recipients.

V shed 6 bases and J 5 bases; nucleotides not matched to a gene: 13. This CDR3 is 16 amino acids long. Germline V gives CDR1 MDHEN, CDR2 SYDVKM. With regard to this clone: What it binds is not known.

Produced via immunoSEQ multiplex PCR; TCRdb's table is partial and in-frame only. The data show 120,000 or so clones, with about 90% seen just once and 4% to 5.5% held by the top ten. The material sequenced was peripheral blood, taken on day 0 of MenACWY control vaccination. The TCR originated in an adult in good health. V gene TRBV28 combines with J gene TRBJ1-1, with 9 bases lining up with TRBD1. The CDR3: CASRQVTGGPGTEAFF. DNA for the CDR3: TGTGCCAGCAGGCAAGTGACAGGGGGACCGGGTACTGAAGCTTTCTTT.